A selection of T cell receptor beta chains follows, all from one sample in a study of pediatric ulcerative colitis. Using immunoSEQ multiplex PCR, the repertoire was profiled, and TCRdb retains in-frame clones only, with some absent. Here the sample spans tens of thousands of clones, 87% being singletons. Sequenced input: blood. The receptors originated from a boy aged 5-17 years who was a control in a study of pediatric ulcerative colitis. CDR3s include the opening cysteine and the closing phenylalanine or tryptophan. Each record gives: J gene, V gene, D gene, clone size, CDR3 DNA, CDR3 protein. The D gene is left open where the match is weak. The size of a clone is reported for some rows only, either as once, few or many, or as a class for expanded clones.

>TRBJ1-1|TRBV7-3|-|-
TGTGCCAGCAGCTTTGGGCCGAACACTGAAGCTTTCTTT
CASSFGPNTEAFF
>TRBJ2-5|TRBV7-7|-|-
TGTGCCAGCAGCCCGATGGGACGAACTCAAGAGACCCAGTACTTC
CASSPMGRTQETQYF
>TRBJ2-3|TRBV2|TRBD2|-
TGTGCCAGCAGCATGTTACTAGCGGGAGAAGTAGATACGCAGTATTTT
CASSMLLAGEVDTQYF
>TRBJ2-7|TRBV4-1|TRBD2|-
TGCGCCAGCAGCTCAGAGCGGGGGACCTACGAGCAGTACTTC
CASSSERGTYEQYF
>TRBJ2-3|TRBV5-4|-|-
TGTGCCAGCAGCCTTAAAAATAGCGGAGATACGCAGTATTTT
CASSLKNSGDTQYF
>TRBJ2-6|TRBV6-1|-|-
TGTGCCAGCAGTGAAGGGTCCTCTGGGGCCAACGTCCTGACTTTC
CASSEGSSGANVLTF
>TRBJ1-1|TRBV19|-|-
TGTGCCAGTAGTATAGATCGGAGGGCGCGAACTGAAGCTTTCTTT
CASSIDRRARTEAFF
>TRBJ1-2|TRBV9|-|-
TGTGCCAGCAGCGGGTCGGGACGGCCCCACTATGGCTACACCTTC
CASSGSGRPHYGYTF
>TRBJ1-5|TRBV7-8|-|-
TGTGCCAGCAGCTTAGGGAGGGACCCTCGTCAGCCCCAGCATTTT
CASSLGRDPRQPQHF
>TRBJ2-7|TRBV5-8|-|once
TGTGCCAGCAGCTTGGGGACACAGGGAGCGGACGAGCAGTACTTC
CASSLGTQGADEQYF
>TRBJ1-1|TRBV23-1|TRBD1|-
TGCGCCAGCAGTCAATCGCCCGGGACAGGGGACCCGAACACTGAAGCTTTCTTT
CASSQSPGTGDPNTEAFF
>TRBJ2-7|TRBV25-1|TRBD2|-
TGTGCCAGCAGTGAAGGGACTAGCGGGGACTACGAGCAGTACTTC
CASSEGTSGDYEQYF
>TRBJ2-7|TRBV19|-|few
TGTGCCAGTAGTCCCCGGCCAGGGCACTACGAGCAGTACTTC
CASSPRPGHYEQYF
>TRBJ1-4|TRBV18|-|-
TGTGCCAGCTCATCGGGACGGAGCGAAAAACTGTTTTTT
CASSSGRSEKLFF
>TRBJ2-3|TRBV11-2|-|-
TGTGCCAGCAGCCGGAGGGGCCTTAGCACAGATACGCAGTATTTT
CASSRRGLSTDTQYF
>TRBJ2-2|TRBV5-4|TRBD1|-
TGTGCCAGCAGCCCTGGACAGGGGGTAAGGGAGCTGTTTTTT
CASSPGQGVRELFF
>TRBJ2-1|TRBV9|TRBD1|-
TGTGCCAGCAGTGCAAGGGGGCCCTACAATGAGCAGTTCTTC
CASSARGPYNEQFF
>TRBJ1-1|TRBV10-3|-|-
TGTGCCATCAGTGACGGCACGGAGAACACTGAAGCTTTCTTT
CAISDGTENTEAFF
>TRBJ1-1|TRBV18|-|-
TGTGCCAGCTCACCTAGTGTGGGACACAGGAACACTGAAGCTTTCTTT
CASSPSVGHRNTEAFF
>TRBJ2-5|TRBV7-6|-|-
TGTGCCAGCAGATCAAGACGGTTAGCGGAAGAGACCCAGTACTTC
CASRSRRLAEETQYF
>TRBJ1-3|TRBV4-3|-|-
TGCGCCAGCAGCCAAGAGGGATATCTTCGAAACACCATATATTTT
CASSQEGYLRNTIYF
>TRBJ1-2|TRBV7-9|-|few
TGTGCCAGCGGTGGGGCCTATGGCTACACCTTC
CASGGAYGYTF
>TRBJ1-4|TRBV5-3|-|-
TGTGCCGTAATGGGTGGTGAAAAACTGTTTTTT
CAVMGGEKLFF
>TRBJ2-7|TRBV7-9|-|-
TGTGCCAGCAGCTTAGAGCAGGGTTCTTCCTACGAGCAGTACTTC
CASSLEQGSSYEQYF
>TRBJ1-2|TRBV19|-|few
TGTGCCAGTAGGCAAGGCCAGGGACGCTATGGCTACACCTTC
CASRQGQGRYGYTF
>TRBJ2-7|TRBV6-5|-|-
TGTGCCAGCAGTACTAAGGGGCGGGGCTACTACGAGCAGTACTTC
CASSTKGRGYYEQYF
>TRBJ2-7|TRBV18|TRBD1|-
TGTGCCAGCTCACCACGACAGGGTTTCTCCTACGAGCAGTACTTC
CASSPRQGFSYEQYF
>TRBJ2-7|TRBV25-1|-|few
TGTGCCAGCAGGGGACCGAGGCCCGCCGAGCAGTACTTC
CASRGPRPAEQYF
>TRBJ2-7|TRBV6-1|TRBD1|-
TGTGCCAGCATTAACAGGGGGCGCCCGTACGAGCAGTACTTC
CASINRGRPYEQYF
>TRBJ2-5|TRBV7-9|TRBD2|-
TGTGCCAGCAGACCCGGGACTAGCAGAGAGACCCAGTACTTC
CASRPGTSRETQYF
>TRBJ2-7|TRBV19|TRBD1|-
TGTGCCAGTAGTACGGGGACAGCTTACTCCTACGAGCAGTACTTC
CASSTGTAYSYEQYF
>TRBJ1-1|TRBV4-3|-|-
TGCGCCAGCAGCCCGAACCCCGGGGGCGGGAACACTGAAGCTTTCTTT
CASSPNPGGGNTEAFF
>TRBJ2-7|TRBV11-3|-|-
TGTGCCAGCAGCTTAGACCCAAACTACGAGCAGTACTTC
CASSLDPNYEQYF
>TRBJ1-1|TRBV19|-|-
TGTGCCAGTAGTGCAACTCAGACAGGCTTGAACACTGAAGCTTTCTTT
CASSATQTGLNTEAFF
>TRBJ2-7|TRBV6-6|TRBD2|-
TGTGCCAGCAGGCCGGGACTAGCGGGGACGGGGTACTTC
CASRPGLAGTGYF
>TRBJ1-5|TRBV5-6|-|-
TGTGCCAGCAGCTTGACTGGGAAACAGCCCCAGCATTTT
CASSLTGKQPQHF
>TRBJ2-7|TRBV28|TRBD2|-
TGTGCCAGCAGCCCGGCGGGGGGGAGGGAGGTTTTTGTTGGGTACGAGCAGTACTTC
CASSPAGGREVFVGYEQYF
>TRBJ1-3|TRBV19|-|-
TGTGCCAGTAGTATTACTGTTCAATCTGGAAACACCATATATTTT
CASSITVQSGNTIYF
>TRBJ1-5|TRBV18|-|-
TGTGCCAGCTCCGCTATGGTCCGAGGAGGCAATCAGCCCCAGCATTTT
CASSAMVRGGNQPQHF
>TRBJ1-2|TRBV30|-|-
TGTGCCTGGAGTGGGTTGGGACCTTATAACTATGGCTACACCTTC
CAWSGLGPYNYGYTF
>TRBJ2-1|TRBV18|-|-
TGTGCCAGCTCACCCGAAATCGCGAACGTTGAGCAGTTCTTC
CASSPEIANVEQFF